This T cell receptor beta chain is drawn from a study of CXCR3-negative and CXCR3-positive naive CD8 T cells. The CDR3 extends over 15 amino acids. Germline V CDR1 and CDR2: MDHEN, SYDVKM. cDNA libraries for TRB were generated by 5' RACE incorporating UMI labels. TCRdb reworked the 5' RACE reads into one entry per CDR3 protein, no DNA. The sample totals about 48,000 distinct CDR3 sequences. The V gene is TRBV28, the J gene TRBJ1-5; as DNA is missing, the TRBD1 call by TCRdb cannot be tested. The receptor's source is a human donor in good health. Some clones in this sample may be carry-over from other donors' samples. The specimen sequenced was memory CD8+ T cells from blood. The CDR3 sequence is CASSPRIGSNQPQHF.